This TCR beta chain originates from a study of blood T cells in healthy people across ages. Study-wide points: Roughly linear age-related decline in beta diversity appeared, significant by age roughly 40.

With a J-beta primer mix and a sample-barcoded 5' primer, a second PCR ran 7 to 11 cycles. Template switching added a 12-random-nucleotide identifier to every cDNA molecule. Each CDR3 protein is one row after TCRdb ran MiXCR on the 5' RACE reads. In the table there are hundreds of thousands of distinct CDR3 sequences, roughly 43% of which are singletons. This clonotype has a single count. Its antigen is as yet unknown. The receptor's source is an elderly man in good health. The sample taken for sequencing was blood.

This CDR3 is CASSESGRGYYNEQFF. The CDR3 DNA reads as TGTGCCAGCAGTGAATCAGGCAGGGGTTACTACAATGAGCAGTTCTTC. V is TRBV25-1 and J is TRBJ2-1; tentatively, D is TRBD1 (6 bases). This CDR3 is 16 amino acids long. The germline V and J ends were trimmed by 1 base and 3 bases, with 13 bases remaining between them. From germline, CDR1 is MGHDK and CDR2 SYGVNS.